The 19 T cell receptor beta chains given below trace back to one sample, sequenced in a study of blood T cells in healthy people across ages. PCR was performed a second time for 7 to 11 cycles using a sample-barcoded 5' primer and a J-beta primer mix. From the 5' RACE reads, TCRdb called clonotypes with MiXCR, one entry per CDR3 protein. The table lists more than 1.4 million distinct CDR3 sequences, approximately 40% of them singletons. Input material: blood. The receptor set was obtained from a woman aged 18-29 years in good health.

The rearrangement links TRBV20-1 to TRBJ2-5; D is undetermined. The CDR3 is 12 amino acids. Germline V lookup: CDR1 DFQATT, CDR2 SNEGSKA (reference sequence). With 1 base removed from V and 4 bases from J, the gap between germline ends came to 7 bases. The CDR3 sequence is CSARGAAETQYF. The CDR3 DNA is TGCAGTGCTAGAGGGGCGGCAGAGACCCAGTACTTC.

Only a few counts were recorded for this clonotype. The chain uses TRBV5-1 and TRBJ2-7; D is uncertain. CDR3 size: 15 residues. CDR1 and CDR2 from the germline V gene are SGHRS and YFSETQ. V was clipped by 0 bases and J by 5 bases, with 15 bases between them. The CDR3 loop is CASSLDPGGSDEQYF. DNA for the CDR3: TGCGCCAGCAGCTTGGACCCCGGCGGTTCGGACGAGCAGTACTTC.

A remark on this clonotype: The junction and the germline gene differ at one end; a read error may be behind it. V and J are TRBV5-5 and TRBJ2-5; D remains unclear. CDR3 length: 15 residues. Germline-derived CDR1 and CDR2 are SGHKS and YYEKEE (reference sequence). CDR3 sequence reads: CANSLAVGHQETQYF. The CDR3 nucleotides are TGTGCCAACAGCTTGGCCGTTGGACACCAAGAGACCCAGTACTTC.

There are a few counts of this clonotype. The CDR3 region is CASSQDGRGIGYTF. In DNA form, the CDR3 reads TGTGCCAGCAGCCAAGATGGGCGAGGGATTGGCTACACCTTC. This chain links TRBV3-1 with TRBJ1-2, with D hard to call. CDR3 length equals 14 residues. Germline V CDR1 and CDR2: LGHDT, YNNKEL (reference sequence). Deletions cut 0 bases from V and 7 bases from J, with 12 bases between.

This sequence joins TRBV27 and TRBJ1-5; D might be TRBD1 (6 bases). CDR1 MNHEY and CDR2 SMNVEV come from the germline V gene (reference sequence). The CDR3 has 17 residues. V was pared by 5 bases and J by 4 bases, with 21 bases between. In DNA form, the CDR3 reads TGTGCCAGCAGTCGGGCATCCACCACAGGGCCGAATCAGCCCCAGCATTTT. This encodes CASSRASTTGPNQPQHF.

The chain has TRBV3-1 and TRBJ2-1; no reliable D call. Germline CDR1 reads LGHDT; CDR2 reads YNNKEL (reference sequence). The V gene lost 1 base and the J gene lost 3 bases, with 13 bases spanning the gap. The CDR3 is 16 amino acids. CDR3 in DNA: TGTGCCAGCAGCCAAGGCTTCTACGGGCTCTACAATGAGCAGTTCTTC. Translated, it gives CASSQGFYGLYNEQFF.

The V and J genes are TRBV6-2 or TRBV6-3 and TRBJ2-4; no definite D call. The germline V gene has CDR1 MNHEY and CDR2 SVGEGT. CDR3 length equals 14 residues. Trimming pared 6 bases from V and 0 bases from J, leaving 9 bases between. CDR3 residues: CASRETLAKNIQYF. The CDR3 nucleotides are TGTGCCAGCAGGGAGACCCTAGCCAAAAACATTCAGTACTTC.

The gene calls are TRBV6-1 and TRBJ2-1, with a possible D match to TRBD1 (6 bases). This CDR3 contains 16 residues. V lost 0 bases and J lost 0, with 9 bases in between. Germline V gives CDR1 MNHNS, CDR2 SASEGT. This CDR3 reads CASSEAIRGSYNEQFF. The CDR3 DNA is TGTGCCAGCAGTGAAGCAATCAGGGGCTCCTACAATGAGCAGTTCTTC.

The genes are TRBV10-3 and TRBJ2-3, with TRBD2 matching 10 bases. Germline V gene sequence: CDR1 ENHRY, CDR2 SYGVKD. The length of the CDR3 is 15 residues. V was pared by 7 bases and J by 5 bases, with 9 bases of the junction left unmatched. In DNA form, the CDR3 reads TGTGCCATCAATGCCCCTAGCGGGGGTGTAGATACGCAGTATTTT. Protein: CAINAPSGGVDTQYF.

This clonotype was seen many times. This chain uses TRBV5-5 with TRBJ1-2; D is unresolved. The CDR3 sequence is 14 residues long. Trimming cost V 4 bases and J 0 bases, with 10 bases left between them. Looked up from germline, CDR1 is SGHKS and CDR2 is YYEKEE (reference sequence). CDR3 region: CASSGFGTNYGYTF. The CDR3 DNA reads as TGTGCCAGCAGCGGATTTGGGACTAACTATGGCTACACCTTC.

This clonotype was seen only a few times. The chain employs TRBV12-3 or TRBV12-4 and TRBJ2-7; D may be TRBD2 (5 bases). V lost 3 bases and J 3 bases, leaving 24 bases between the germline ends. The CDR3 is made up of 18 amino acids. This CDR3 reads CASSFSISTDPTSYEQYF. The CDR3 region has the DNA TGTGCCAGCAGTTTTAGTATATCCACGGACCCAACTAGCTACGAGCAGTACTTC.

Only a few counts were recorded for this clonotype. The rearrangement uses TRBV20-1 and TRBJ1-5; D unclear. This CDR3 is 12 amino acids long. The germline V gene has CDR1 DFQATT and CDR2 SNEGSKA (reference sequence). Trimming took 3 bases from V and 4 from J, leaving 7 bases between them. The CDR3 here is CSASTTNQPQHF. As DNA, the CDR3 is TGCAGTGCTAGTACTACGAATCAGCCCCAGCATTTT.

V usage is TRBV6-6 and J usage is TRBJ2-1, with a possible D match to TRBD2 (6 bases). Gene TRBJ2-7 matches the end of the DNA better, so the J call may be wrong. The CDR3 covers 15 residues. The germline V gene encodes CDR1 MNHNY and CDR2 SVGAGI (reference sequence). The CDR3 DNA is TGTGCCAGCGGAGGCGGAGGAGGGACCTACAATGAGCAGTACTTC. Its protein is CASGGGGGTYNEQYF.

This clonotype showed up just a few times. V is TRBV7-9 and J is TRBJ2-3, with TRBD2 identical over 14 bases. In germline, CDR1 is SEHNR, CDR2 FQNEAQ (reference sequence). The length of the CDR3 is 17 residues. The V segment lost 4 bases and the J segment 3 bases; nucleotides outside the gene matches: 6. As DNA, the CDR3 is TGTGCCAGCAGCTCCGAAGGGACTAGCGGGAGTACAGATACGCAGTATTTT. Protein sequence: CASSSEGTSGSTDTQYF.

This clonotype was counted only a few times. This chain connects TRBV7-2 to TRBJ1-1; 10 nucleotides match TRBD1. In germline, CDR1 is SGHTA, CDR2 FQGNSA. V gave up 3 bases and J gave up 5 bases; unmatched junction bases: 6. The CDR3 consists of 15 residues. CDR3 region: CASSFWGTGETEAFF. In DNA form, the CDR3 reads TGTGCCAGCAGCTTTTGGGGGACAGGGGAAACTGAAGCTTTCTTT.

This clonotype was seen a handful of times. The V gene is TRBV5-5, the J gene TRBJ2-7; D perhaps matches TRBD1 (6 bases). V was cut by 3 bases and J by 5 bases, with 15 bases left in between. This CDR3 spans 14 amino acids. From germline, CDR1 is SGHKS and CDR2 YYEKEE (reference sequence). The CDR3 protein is CASSSQGPWNEQYF. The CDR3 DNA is TGTGCCAGCAGCTCACAGGGCCCCTGGAACGAGCAGTACTTC.

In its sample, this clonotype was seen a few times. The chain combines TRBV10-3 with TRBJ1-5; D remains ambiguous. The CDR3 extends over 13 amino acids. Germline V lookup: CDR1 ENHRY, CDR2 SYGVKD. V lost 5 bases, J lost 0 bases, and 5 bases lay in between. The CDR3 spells CAISNSSNQPQHF. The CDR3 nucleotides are TGTGCCATCAGTAATTCTAGCAATCAGCCCCAGCATTTT.

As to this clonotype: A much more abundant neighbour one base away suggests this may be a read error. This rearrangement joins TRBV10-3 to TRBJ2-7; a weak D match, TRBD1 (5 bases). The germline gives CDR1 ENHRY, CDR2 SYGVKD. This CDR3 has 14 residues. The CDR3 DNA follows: TGTGCCAGCAGTGCACAGGAATCGTTCTACGAGCAGTACTTC. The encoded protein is CASSAQESFYEQYF.

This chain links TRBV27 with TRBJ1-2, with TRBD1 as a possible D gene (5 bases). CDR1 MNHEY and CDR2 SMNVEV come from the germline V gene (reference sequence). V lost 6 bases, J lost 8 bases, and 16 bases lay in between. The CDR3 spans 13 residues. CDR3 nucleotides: TGTGCCAGCAGCCTCAACTCAGGGTCCGGCTACACCTTC. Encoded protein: CASSLNSGSGYTF.